This TCR beta chain was observed in a study of OX40 agonist ivuxolimab in advanced cancers. Overall study context: Patients received ivuxolimab, an intravenous treatment, every 2 weeks at 0.01 to 10 mg/kg. A mean age of approximately 64 years, range about 20 to 90, was recorded, and 70% to 85% were male. Study results and limitations: Some patients who did not respond also had low normalized T-cell clonal expansion.

In this sample, this clone turned up once. Its antigen is not known. Profiling relied on immunoSEQ multiplex PCR, and the TCRdb table lists in-frame clones only, not all of them. The sample includes approximately 76,000 clones, 86% of them seen just once. The CDR3 is 21 amino acids. J lost 0 bases, V lost 0 bases, and 12 bases had no gene match. Germline CDR1 is MGHRA and CDR2 is YSYEKL. The sample was CD4+ or CD8+ T cells sorted from blood, taken in a trial of the OX40 agonist ivuxolimab. The chain combines TRBV4-1 with TRBJ2-6; 9 bases line up with TRBD1. The sequence came from an adult with an advanced solid tumor such as melanoma, head and neck, liver or kidney cancer. In nucleotides, the CDR3 is TGCGCCAGCAGCCAAGAAGGGACCCCGGGACAGGGTAGCTCTGGGGCCAACGTCCTGACTTTC. This codes for CASSQEGTPGQGSSGANVLTF.